The 26 T cell receptor beta chains presented below share a single source sample, sequenced in a study of blood T cell repertoires in COVID-19. Clones were read by immunoSEQ multiplex PCR, and TCRdb kept only the in-frame ones, dropping some. The profile covers 200,000 to 250,000 clones, with 88% appearing a single time and 1.3% to 1.5% taken by the ten largest. Sequencing used peripheral blood. The receptors were gathered from an elderly man with acute or convalescent COVID-19.

V and J are TRBV3-1 (or the pseudogene TRBV3-2) and TRBJ2-3, with TRBD2 matching 11 bases. Unmatched junction bases numbered 9, after V lost 4 bases and J lost 9 bases. This CDR3 region has 15 residues. Germline V gives CDR1 LGHDT, CDR2 YNNKEL (reference sequence). CDR3 nucleotide sequence: TGTGCCAGCAGCCTCTTTAGCGGGAGGGCCAGAACGCAGTATTTT. It translates to CASSLFSGRARTQYF.

The chain links TRBV5-1 to TRBJ2-7; 8 bases line up with TRBD2. The ends lost 3 bases at V and 4 bases at J; junction bases unmatched: 6. Germline loops: CDR1 SGHRS, CDR2 YFSETQ. CDR3 length: 14 amino acids. CDR3 protein: CASSSQTSAYEQYF. In DNA form, the CDR3 reads TGCGCCAGCAGCTCACAGACTAGCGCATACGAGCAGTACTTC. Using reference TRBV5-1 and TRBJ2-7 for the parts outside the CDR3, the full variable domain is KAGVTQTPRYLIKTRGQQVTLSCSPISGHRSVSWYQQTPGQGLQFLFEYFSETQRNKGNFPGRFSGRQFSNSRSEMNVSTLELGDSALYLCASSSQTSAYEQYFGPGTRLTVT.

This chain joins TRBV7-2 and TRBJ1-3; TRBD1 matches 12 bases. Germline V gives CDR1 SGHTA, CDR2 FQGNSA. The CDR3 covers 16 residues. J was trimmed by 4 bases and V by 3 bases; bases with no gene match: 4. CDR3 sequence reads: CASSLGTGGQGNTIYF. DNA of the CDR3: TGTGCCAGCAGCTTGGGGACAGGGGGCCAGGGAAACACCATATATTTT.

This chain connects TRBV15 to TRBJ2-5; the match to TRBD1 covers 9 bases. The CDR3 covers 14 residues. With V trimmed by 1 base and J by 3 bases, 0 bases remained unmatched. Germline V gives CDR1 LNHNV, CDR2 YYDKDF (reference sequence). The CDR3 sequence: CATSRGDREETQYF. CDR3 coding DNA: TGTGCCACCAGCAGAGGGGACAGGGAAGAGACCCAGTACTTC.

This chain connects TRBV4-2 to TRBJ1-2, with a weak D call TRBD1 (6 bases). Germline CDR1 reads LGHNA; CDR2 reads YNFKEQ. The CDR3 has 15 residues. Deletions cut 0 bases from V and 4 bases from J, with 12 bases between. Here the CDR3 DNA reads TGTGCCAGCAGCCAAGATTGGCAAGGGGGCTATGGCTACACCTTC. The encoded protein is CASSQDWQGGYGYTF.

The chain carries TRBV3-1 (or the pseudogene TRBV3-2) and TRBJ2-7; the D is unclear. Germline CDR1 is LGHDT and CDR2 is YNNKEL (reference sequence). The ends were cut back, 4 bases at V and 5 bases at J, with 21 bases in the middle. The CDR3 runs 16 residues. This CDR3 is CASSRRVTVNRDEQYF. The CDR3, as DNA: TGTGCCAGCAGCCGCCGAGTAACGGTGAATCGGGACGAGCAGTACTTC.

The rearrangement uses TRBV29-1 and TRBJ2-2, with D perhaps being TRBD1 or TRBD2 (6 bases each). From germline, CDR1 is SQVTM and CDR2 ANQGSEA. Deletions cut 7 bases from V and 4 bases from J, with 13 bases between. There are 13 residues in the CDR3. The CDR3 is CSGGDISTGELFF. CDR3 nucleotides: TGCAGCGGGGGGGACATCTCCACCGGGGAGCTGTTTTTT.

V gene TRBV6-2 or TRBV6-3 combines with J gene TRBJ2-3, with 8 bases aligning to TRBD1. Germline V gene lookup returns CDR1 MNHEY and CDR2 SVGEGT. Trimming took 4 bases from V and 6 from J; bases not matched to a gene: 9. The CDR3 contains 15 residues. For the CDR3, the DNA is TGTGCCAGCAGTTTACGGGACAGGTCCGGGGATACGCAGTATTTT. It codes for CASSLRDRSGDTQYF.

The V call is TRBV24-1, the J call TRBJ2-2; 9 positions match TRBD1. The germline V gene has CDR1 KGHDR and CDR2 SFDVKD. The CDR3 spans 16 residues. Trimming at V came to 2 bases and at J to 5 bases, leaving 5 bases not matched to a gene. The DNA of the CDR3 is TGTGCCACCAGTGATTATACAGGGGGCAAGACCGGGGAGCTGTTTTTT. Amino acids: CATSDYTGGKTGELFF.

This chain uses TRBV7-8 with TRBJ1-3; D may be TRBD1 (5 bases). From germline, CDR1 is SGHVS and CDR2 FQNEAQ. The V gene lost 3 bases and the J gene lost 3 bases, with 6 bases spanning the gap. The CDR3 runs 13 residues. The CDR3 here is CASSLGGGNTIYF. In nucleotides, the CDR3 is TGTGCCAGCAGCTTGGGGGGTGGAAACACCATATATTTT.

This rearrangement joins TRBV10-3 to TRBJ2-3; possible D gene TRBD2, 5 bases. The germline V gene has CDR1 ENHRY and CDR2 SYGVKD. CDR3 size: 15 residues. The V end was cut by 4 bases, the J end by 1 base, with 12 bases between. DNA for the CDR3: TGTGCCATCAGTGGACCGGAACTAGGCACAGATACGCAGTATTTT. The encoded protein is CAISGPELGTDTQYF.

The chain is built from TRBV19 and TRBJ2-1, with 7 bases identical to TRBD1. The CDR3 runs 16 residues. The germline V gene has CDR1 LNHDA and CDR2 SQIVND (reference sequence). J gave up 2 bases and V 6 bases, and 10 bases lay outside the gene matches. DNA for the CDR3: TGTGCCAGTAGGCAACCGGGACAGTCTGCCTACAATGAGCAGTTCTTC. Translated: CASRQPGQSAYNEQFF.

The chain carries TRBV5-1 and TRBJ1-2; 7 bases map to TRBD1. V was clipped by 2 bases and J by 1 base; unmatched bases: 2. This CDR3 has 14 residues. In germline, CDR1 is SGHRS, CDR2 YFSETQ. The CDR3 coding sequence is TGCGCCAGCAGCTTCGACAGGGTTAACTATGGCTACACCTTC. Its protein product is CASSFDRVNYGYTF.

The CDR3 DNA reads as TGTGCCAGCAGTGTTCCCGGGACAGGGGCCGGGGAGCTGTTTTTT. This gives the protein CASSVPGTGAGELFF. V is TRBV25-1 and J is TRBJ2-2, with 10 bases lining up with TRBD1. Germline V CDR1 and CDR2: MGHDK, SYGVNS. CDR3 size: 15 residues. The junction had 5 bases not matched to a gene; V was cut back by 4 bases and J by 6 bases.

This chain joins TRBV27 and TRBJ2-5, with D perhaps matching TRBD2 (5 bases). The CDR3 loop spans 15 amino acids. V lost 6 bases and J lost 5, with 19 bases in between. CDR1 MNHEY and CDR2 SMNVEV come from the germline V gene (reference sequence). The CDR3 DNA sequence: TGTGCCAGCAGCCGGGGATACCGCACTGACGAGACCCAGTACTTC. It yields the protein CASSRGYRTDETQYF.

The rearrangement joins TRBV11-2 to TRBJ1-1, with D tentatively TRBD1 (5 bases). Germline V CDR1 and CDR2: SGHAT, FQNNGV. This CDR3 region has 14 residues. V was clipped by 0 bases and J by 7 bases, with 12 bases between them. The CDR3 loop is CASSLDRGRGEAFF. CDR3 nucleotides: TGTGCCAGCAGCTTAGATAGGGGAAGGGGTGAAGCTTTCTTT.

This chain links TRBV11-2 with TRBJ1-6; D is uncertain. CDR3 length equals 13 residues. Germline values: CDR1 SGHAT, CDR2 FQNNGV. The ends were cut back, 6 bases at V and 8 bases at J, with 11 bases in the middle. This chain's CDR3 is CASSLRVDSPLHF. CDR3 nucleotides: TGTGCCAGCAGTCTCCGGGTGGATTCACCCCTCCACTTT.

The chain has TRBV19 and TRBJ2-7, with a tentative D call TRBD1 (6 bases). Trimming shortened V by 1 base and J by 3 bases, and 13 bases separated the two germline ends. Germline V lookup: CDR1 LNHDA, CDR2 SQIVND (reference sequence). The CDR3 has 15 residues. This chain's CDR3 is CASSIAGARNYEQYF. The CDR3 coding sequence is TGTGCCAGTAGTATAGCAGGGGCGAGGAACTACGAGCAGTACTTC.

The chain has TRBV19 and TRBJ1-5; the match to TRBD1 covers 10 bases. The germline gives CDR1 LNHDA, CDR2 SQIVND (reference sequence). The CDR3 contains 14 residues. V shed 4 bases and J 4 bases; nucleotides not matched to a gene: 1. In DNA, the CDR3 is TGTGCCAGTAGTAGGGACAGGGGAAATCAGCCCCAGCATTTT. It specifies CASSRDRGNQPQHF.

V usage is TRBV18 and J usage is TRBJ1-2; D might be TRBD1 (6 bases). Trimming pared 2 bases from V and 3 bases from J, leaving 31 bases between. The CDR3 consists of 21 residues. Germline lookup yields CDR1 KGHSH and CDR2 LQKENI. CDR3: CASSPFLTRPNIQAGDYGYTF. CDR3 bases: TGTGCCAGCTCACCATTTCTCACTCGCCCTAATATACAGGCAGGGGACTATGGCTACACCTTC.

The V call is TRBV7-8, the J call TRBJ1-2; D unclear. Trimming cost V 5 bases and J 7 bases, with 11 bases left between them. The CDR3 has 12 amino acids. CDR1 is SGHVS, CDR2 FQNEAQ, per germline. Here the CDR3 DNA reads TGTGCCAGCAGCCCCTTTCCCGGTGGCTACACCTTC. It specifies CASSPFPGGYTF.

The chain uses TRBV6-6 and TRBJ1-6; no reliable D call. CDR1 and CDR2 (germline): MNHNY, SVGAGI (reference sequence). The V and J ends lost 6 bases and 9 bases respectively, with 12 bases between them. The CDR3 loop spans 13 amino acids. For the CDR3, the DNA is TGTGCCAGCAGGGCTTCTATAGCTTCACCCCTCCACTTT. Protein sequence: CASRASIASPLHF.

This clone was observed a handful of times. CDR3 protein: CASSELGTSGKLYEQYF. CDR3 DNA: TGTGCCAGCAGTGAGCTGGGGACTAGCGGGAAGCTCTACGAGCAGTACTTC. The J gene is TRBJ2-7, the V gene TRBV6-1; 13 bases line up with TRBD2. Germline loops: CDR1 MNHNS, CDR2 SASEGT. There are 17 residues in the CDR3. V was clipped by 3 bases and J by 3 bases; unmatched bases: 8.

CDR3 DNA sequence: TGTGCCAGCAGTCAAGGACAGGGGATGGCGAACACTGAAGCTTTCTTT. Translation gives CASSQGQGMANTEAFF. The chain is built from TRBV6-6 and TRBJ1-1, with 9 bases lining up with TRBD1. V trimming: 5 bases; J trimming: 1 base; junction bases outside the gene matches: 8. The CDR3 runs to 16 residues. From germline, CDR1 is MNHNY and CDR2 SVGAGI (reference sequence).

The V call is TRBV6-2 or TRBV6-3, the J call TRBJ2-1, with D perhaps matching TRBD2 (5 bases). The CDR3 runs to 12 residues. V was shortened by 2 bases and J by 12 bases, with 11 bases between the two germline ends. Germline CDR1 reads MNHEY; CDR2 reads SVGEGT. The CDR3 sequence is CASSYPGEPQFF. CDR3 sequence (DNA): TGTGCCAGCAGTTACCCCGGGGAGCCGCAGTTCTTC.

The V and J genes are TRBV7-8 and TRBJ1-2; D gene unclear. Germline V gives CDR1 SGHVS, CDR2 FQNEAQ. The CDR3 is made up of 14 amino acids. V was shortened by 2 bases and J by 4 bases, with 11 bases between the two germline ends. The CDR3: CASSLQQGGYGYTF. CDR3 sequence (DNA): TGTGCCAGCAGCTTACAACAAGGAGGCTATGGCTACACCTTC. Supplemented by reference TRBV7-8 and TRBJ1-2, the full variable domain reads GAGVSQSPRYKVAKRGQDVALRCDPISGHVSLFWYQQALGQGPEFLTYFQNEAQLDKSGLPSDRFFAERPEGSVSTLKIQRTQQEDSAVYLCASSLQQGGYGYTFGSGTRLTVV.